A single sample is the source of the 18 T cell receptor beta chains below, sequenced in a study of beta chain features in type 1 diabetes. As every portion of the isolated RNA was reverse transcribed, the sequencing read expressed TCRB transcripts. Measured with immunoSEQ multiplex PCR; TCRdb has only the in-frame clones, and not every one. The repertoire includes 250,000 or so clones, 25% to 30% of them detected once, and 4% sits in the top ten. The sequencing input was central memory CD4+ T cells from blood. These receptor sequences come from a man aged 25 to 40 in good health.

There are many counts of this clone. The CDR3 region has the DNA TGTGCCAGCAGCGTGACTATGAACAATGAGCAGTTCTTC. Translation: CASSVTMNNEQFF. V and J are TRBV7-8 and TRBJ2-1; D may be TRBD2 (5 bases). The CDR3 is made up of 13 amino acids. Germline values: CDR1 SGHVS, CDR2 FQNEAQ. Trimming shortened V by 5 bases and J by 5 bases, and 10 bases separated the two germline ends.

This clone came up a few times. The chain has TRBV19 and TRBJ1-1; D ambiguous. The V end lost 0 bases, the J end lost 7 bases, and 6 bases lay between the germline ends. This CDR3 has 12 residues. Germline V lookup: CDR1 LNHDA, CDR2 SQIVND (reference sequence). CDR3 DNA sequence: TGTGCCAGTAGTATAGATCTGGGTGAAGCTTTCTTT. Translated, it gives CASSIDLGEAFF. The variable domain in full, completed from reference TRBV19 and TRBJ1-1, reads DGGITQSPKYLFRKEGQNVTLSCEQNLNHDAMYWYRQDPGQGLRLIYYSQIVNDFQKGDIAEGYSVSREKKESFPLTVTSAQKNPTAFYLCASSIDLGEAFFGQGTRLTVV.

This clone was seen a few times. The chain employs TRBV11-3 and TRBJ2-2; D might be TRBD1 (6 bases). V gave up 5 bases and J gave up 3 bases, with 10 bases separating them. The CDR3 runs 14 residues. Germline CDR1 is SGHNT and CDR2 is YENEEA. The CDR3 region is CASSPGQYTGELFF. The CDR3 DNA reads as TGTGCCAGCAGCCCCGGACAGTACACCGGGGAGCTGTTTTTT.

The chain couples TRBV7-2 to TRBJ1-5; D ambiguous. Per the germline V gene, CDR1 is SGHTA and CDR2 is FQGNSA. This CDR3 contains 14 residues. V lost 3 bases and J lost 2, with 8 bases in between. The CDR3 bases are TGTGCCAGCAGCTTCTCTCAGGGCAATCAGCCCCAGCATTTT. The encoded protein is CASSFSQGNQPQHF.

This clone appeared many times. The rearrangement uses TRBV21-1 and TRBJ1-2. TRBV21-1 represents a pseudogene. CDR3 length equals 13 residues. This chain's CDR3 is CASSKSGDYGYTF. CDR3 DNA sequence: TGTGCCAGCAGCAAATCAGGAGACTATGGCTACACCTTC.

CDR3 sequence: CASSQGGLSHLNYGYTF. For the CDR3, the DNA is TGTGCCAGCAGCCAAGGGGGGCTCAGCCACCTCAACTATGGCTACACCTTC. The chain has TRBV14 and TRBJ1-2; weak D call: TRBD1 (6 bases). The germline V gene encodes CDR1 SGHDN and CDR2 FVKESK. Between the trimmed V and J ends, which lost 1 base and 2 bases, there was a span of 17 bases. This CDR3 comprises 17 residues.

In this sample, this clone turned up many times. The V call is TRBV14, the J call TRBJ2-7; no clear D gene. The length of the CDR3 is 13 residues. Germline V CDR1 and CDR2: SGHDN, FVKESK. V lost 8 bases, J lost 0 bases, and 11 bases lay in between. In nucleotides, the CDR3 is TGTGCCAGCGGCAGCACGGTCTCCTACGAGCAGTACTTC. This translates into CASGSTVSYEQYF.

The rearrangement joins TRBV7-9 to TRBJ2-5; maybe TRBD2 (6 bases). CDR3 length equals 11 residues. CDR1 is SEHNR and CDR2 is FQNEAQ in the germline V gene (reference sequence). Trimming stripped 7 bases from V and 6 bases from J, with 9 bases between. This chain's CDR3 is CASTGGKTQYF. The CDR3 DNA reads TGTGCCAGCACCGGAGGGAAGACCCAGTACTTC.

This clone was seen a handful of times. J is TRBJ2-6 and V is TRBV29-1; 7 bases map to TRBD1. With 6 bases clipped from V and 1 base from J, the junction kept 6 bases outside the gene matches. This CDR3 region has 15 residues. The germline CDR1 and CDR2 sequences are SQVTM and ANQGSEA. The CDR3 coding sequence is TGCAGCGTCCGGGACAGTGGATCTGGGGCCAACGTCCTGACTTTC. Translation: CSVRDSGSGANVLTF.

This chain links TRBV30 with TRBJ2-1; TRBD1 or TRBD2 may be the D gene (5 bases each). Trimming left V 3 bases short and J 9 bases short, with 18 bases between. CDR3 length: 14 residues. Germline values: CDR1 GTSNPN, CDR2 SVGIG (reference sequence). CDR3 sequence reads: CAWSLDGRGGEQFF. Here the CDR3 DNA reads TGTGCCTGGAGCCTGGACGGGCGTGGGGGTGAGCAGTTCTTC.

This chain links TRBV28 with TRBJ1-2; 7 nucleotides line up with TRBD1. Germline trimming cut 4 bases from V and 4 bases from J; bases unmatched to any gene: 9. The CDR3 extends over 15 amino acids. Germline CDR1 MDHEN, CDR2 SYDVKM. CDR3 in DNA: TGTGCCAGCAGTTCCCCCAGCGGGACAGCCTATGGCTACACCTTC. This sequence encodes CASSSPSGTAYGYTF.

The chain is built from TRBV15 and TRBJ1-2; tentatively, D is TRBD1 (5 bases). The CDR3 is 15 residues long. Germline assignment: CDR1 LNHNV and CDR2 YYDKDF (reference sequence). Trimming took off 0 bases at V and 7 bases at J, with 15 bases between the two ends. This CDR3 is CATSRDQEGLSGYTF. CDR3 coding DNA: TGTGCCACCAGCAGAGACCAGGAGGGGTTAAGTGGCTACACCTTC.

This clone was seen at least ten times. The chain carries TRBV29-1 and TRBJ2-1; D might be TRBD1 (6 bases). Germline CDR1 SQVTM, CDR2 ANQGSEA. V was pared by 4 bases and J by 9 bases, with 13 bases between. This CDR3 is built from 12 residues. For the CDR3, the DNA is TGCAGCGTTGGGTCCGACAGGAGTGAGCAGTTCTTC. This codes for CSVGSDRSEQFF.

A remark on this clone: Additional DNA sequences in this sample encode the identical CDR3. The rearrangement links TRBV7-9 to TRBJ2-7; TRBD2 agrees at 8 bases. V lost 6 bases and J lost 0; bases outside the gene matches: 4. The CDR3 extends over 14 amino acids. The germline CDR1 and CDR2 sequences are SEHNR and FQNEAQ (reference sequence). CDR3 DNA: TGTGCCAGCAGTCGTACTAGCGGCTCCTACGAGCAGTACTTC. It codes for CASSRTSGSYEQYF.

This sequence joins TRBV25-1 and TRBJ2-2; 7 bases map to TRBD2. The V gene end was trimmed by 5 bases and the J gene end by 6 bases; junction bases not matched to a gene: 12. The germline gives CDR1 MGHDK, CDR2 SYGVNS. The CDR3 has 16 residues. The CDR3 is CASSSTSDERAGELFF. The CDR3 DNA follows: TGTGCCAGCAGTAGCACTAGCGACGAACGGGCCGGGGAGCTGTTTTTT.

CDR3 sequence (DNA): TGTGCCAGCTCACCCTTCAGCGGAGAGACCCAGTACTTC. Translation gives CASSPFSGETQYF. The chain has TRBV18 and TRBJ2-5, with D possibly matching TRBD2 (5 bases). Germline assignment: CDR1 KGHSH and CDR2 LQKENI. Deletions cut 3 bases from V and 4 bases from J, with 9 bases between. The CDR3 runs to 13 residues.

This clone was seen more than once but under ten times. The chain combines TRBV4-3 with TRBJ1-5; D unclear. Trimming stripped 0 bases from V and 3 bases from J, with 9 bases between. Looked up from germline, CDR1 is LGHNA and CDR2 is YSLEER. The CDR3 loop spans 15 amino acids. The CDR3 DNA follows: TGCGCCAGCAGCCAAGATGGCTTATACAATCAGCCCCAGCATTTT. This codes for CASSQDGLYNQPQHF.

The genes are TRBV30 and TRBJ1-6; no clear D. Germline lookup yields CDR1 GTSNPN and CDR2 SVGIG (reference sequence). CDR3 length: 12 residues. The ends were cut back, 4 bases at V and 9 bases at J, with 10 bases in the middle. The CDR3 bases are TGTGCCTGGACCCAACTGGGTTCACCCCTCCACTTT. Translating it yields CAWTQLGSPLHF.